The 28 T cell receptor beta chains in this list originate from one sample, sequenced in a study of siplizumab effects on memory and regulatory T cells. Using immunoSEQ multiplex PCR, the repertoire was profiled, and TCRdb retains in-frame clones only, with some absent. The data contain about 100,000 clones, just under 95% of them seen just once; the ten biggest clones take up 1% to 1.5%. Source material: non-Treg CD4+ T cells sorted from blood. The receptors here all came from a human donor in good health.

The chain employs TRBV5-1 and TRBJ1-1, with TRBD1 matching over 11 bases. The CDR3 length is 14 residues. CDR1 and CDR2 (germline): SGHRS, YFSETQ. V lost 6 bases, J lost 1 base, and 2 bases stayed unmatched. In DNA form, the CDR3 reads TGCGCCAGCAAAGGACAGGGGGCGAACACTGAAGCTTTCTTT. Its translation: CASKGQGANTEAFF.

The chain couples TRBV30 to TRBJ2-3; 7 bases line up with TRBD2. The CDR3 loop spans 15 amino acids. Per the germline V gene, CDR1 is GTSNPN and CDR2 is SVGIG (reference sequence). J gave up 6 bases and V 2 bases, and 11 bases lay outside the gene matches. CDR3 sequence reads: CAWSKWEGRADTQYF. In DNA, the CDR3 is TGTGCCTGGAGTAAGTGGGAGGGCCGGGCGGATACGCAGTATTTT.

This chain links TRBV28 with TRBJ1-6; a possible D gene is TRBD1 (5 bases). Germline V gene data show CDR1 as MDHEN and CDR2 as SYDVKM. V gave up 5 bases and J gave up 16 bases, with 15 bases separating them. The CDR3 length is 12 residues. CDR3 residues: CASSQDIPVLHF. CDR3 nucleotide sequence: TGTGCCAGCAGTCAGGACATTCCCGTTCTCCACTTT.

The sample holds one count of this clone. The chain carries TRBV19 and TRBJ1-2; D gene unclear. Germline values: CDR1 LNHDA, CDR2 SQIVND (reference sequence). The CDR3 sequence is 12 residues long. The V and J ends lost 4 bases and 3 bases respectively, with 6 bases between them. The CDR3 spells CASSTWDYGYTF. In nucleotides, the CDR3 is TGTGCCAGTAGTACCTGGGACTATGGCTACACCTTC.

The J gene is TRBJ1-2, the V gene TRBV5-1, with a tentative D call TRBD1 (5 bases). The CDR3 is 14 residues long. CDR1 SGHRS and CDR2 YFSETQ come from the germline V gene. V shed 1 base and J shed 7 bases, with 14 bases lying between them. CDR3 region: CASSLIVQAAGYTF. CDR3 in DNA: TGCGCCAGCAGCTTGATAGTACAGGCGGCTGGCTACACCTTC.

The chain employs TRBV28 and TRBJ1-2; maybe TRBD1 (5 bases). The CDR3 sequence is 14 residues long. The germline gives CDR1 MDHEN, CDR2 SYDVKM. Deletions cut 5 bases from V and 4 bases from J, with 14 bases between. The CDR3 sequence: CASSQGARLYGYTF. DNA for the CDR3: TGTGCCAGCAGTCAAGGGGCGCGCCTCTATGGCTACACCTTC.

The chain is built from TRBV5-1 and TRBJ2-2; D is unresolved. V shed 5 bases and J shed 5 bases, with 10 bases lying between them. The CDR3 sequence is 13 residues long. Germline lookup yields CDR1 SGHRS and CDR2 YFSETQ. The CDR3 loop is CASRPEQTGELFF. The CDR3, as DNA: TGCGCCAGCAGGCCTGAACAGACCGGGGAGCTGTTTTTT.

V is TRBV15 and J is TRBJ2-5; D could derive from TRBD1 or TRBD2 (5 bases each). CDR3 size: 22 residues. Per the germline V gene, CDR1 is LNHNV and CDR2 is YYDKDF (reference sequence). The germline V and J ends were trimmed by 0 bases and 0 bases, with 29 bases remaining between them. CDR3 residues: CATSRDRGLGIGNPGYQETQYF. CDR3 coding DNA: TGTGCCACCAGCAGAGATCGTGGACTGGGGATTGGGAACCCAGGGTACCAAGAGACCCAGTACTTC.

This clone was seen just once. This chain links TRBV5-1 with TRBJ2-3; 14 bases map to TRBD2. Germline V lookup: CDR1 SGHRS, CDR2 YFSETQ. The V segment lost 0 bases and the J segment 0 bases; nucleotides outside the gene matches: 15. There are 22 residues in the CDR3. CDR3 DNA sequence: TGCGCCAGCAGCTTGGGGACCGGGACTAGCGGGAGAGGCTTTCGTAGCACAGATACGCAGTATTTT. Protein sequence: CASSLGTGTSGRGFRSTDTQYF.

The chain has TRBV28 and TRBJ1-4; D ambiguous. Germline-derived CDR1 and CDR2 are MDHEN and SYDVKM. The CDR3 is 16 residues long. Trimming removed 5 bases from V and 8 bases from J, with 21 bases in between. The DNA for the CDR3 is TGTGCCAGCAGTCTGTTCCGGACTTATTCGGGGGAAAAACTGTTTTTT. As protein: CASSLFRTYSGEKLFF.

V gene TRBV18 combines with J gene TRBJ1-5, with unresolved D. V lost 2 bases to trimming and J lost 3 bases, with 14 bases between them. The CDR3 covers 16 residues. In germline, CDR1 is KGHSH, CDR2 LQKENI. The CDR3 reads CASSPAGPKTNQPQHF. The CDR3 DNA reads as TGTGCCAGCTCACCAGCGGGCCCTAAAACCAATCAGCCCCAGCATTTT.

V gene TRBV2 combines with J gene TRBJ1-5; no definite D call. The V gene's germline CDR1 is SNHLY and CDR2 FYNNEI. V gave up 0 bases and J gave up 7 bases, with 10 bases separating them. The CDR3 is 14 residues long. CDR3 nucleotide sequence: TGTGCCAGCAGTGAAGCTAAGGTGAACCAGCCCCAGCATTTT. Protein product: CASSEAKVNQPQHF.

This chain links TRBV11-3 with TRBJ2-2; D gene ambiguous. Germline CDR1 and CDR2: SGHNT and YENEEA. This CDR3 is 15 amino acids long. Trimming removed 0 bases from V and 4 bases from J, with 9 bases in between. CDR3 nucleotides: TGTGCCAGCAGCTTAGATGGCCCAGGCACCGGGGAGCTGTTTTTT. Its protein is CASSLDGPGTGELFF. Drawing the rest from reference TRBV11-3 and TRBJ2-2, the complete variable domain is EAGVVQSPRYKIIEKKQPVAFWCNPISGHNTLYWYLQNLGQGPELLIRYENEEAVDDSQLPKDRFSAERLKGVDSTLKIQPAELGDSAVYLCASSLDGPGTGELFFGEGSRLTVL.

The chain employs TRBV7-9 and TRBJ1-4; D remains unclear. CDR3 length: 14 residues. V shed 5 bases and J shed 0 bases, with 7 bases lying between them. Per germline, CDR1 SEHNR and CDR2 FQNEAQ (reference sequence). In DNA form, the CDR3 reads TGTGCCAGCAGCAGACAAGCAACTAATGAAAAACTGTTTTTT. Amino acid sequence: CASSRQATNEKLFF.

The genes are TRBV19 and TRBJ2-7; D tentatively fits TRBD1 or TRBD2 (5 bases each). Germline V gene lookup returns CDR1 LNHDA and CDR2 SQIVND (reference sequence). The CDR3 consists of 13 residues. Trimming took 9 bases from V and 2 from J, leaving 14 bases between them. The CDR3 loop is CASRGTGTYEQYF. The CDR3 DNA reads TGTGCCAGCCGGGGAACAGGAACCTACGAGCAGTACTTC.

This chain joins TRBV29-1 and TRBJ2-2, with TRBD2 identical over 7 bases. CDR3 size: 14 residues. The trim removed 7 bases at V and 3 bases at J, leaving 8 bases unmatched. Looked up from germline, CDR1 is SQVTM and CDR2 is ANQGSEA. This CDR3 is CSAERDTYTGELFF. In DNA, the CDR3 is TGCAGCGCCGAGCGGGATACCTACACCGGGGAGCTGTTTTTT.

This clone was seen just once. The chain couples TRBV7-9 to TRBJ1-4; 9 nucleotides align to TRBD1. The CDR3 runs to 18 residues. The junction had 15 bases not matched to a gene; V was cut back by 5 bases and J by 5 bases. Per germline, CDR1 SEHNR and CDR2 FQNEAQ (reference sequence). Here the CDR3 reads CASSLGRTGAPWNEKLFF. The CDR3 DNA is TGTGCCAGCAGCCTTGGGAGGACAGGGGCCCCGTGGAATGAAAAACTGTTTTTT. Looking up the rest from reference TRBV7-9 and TRBJ1-4 gives the full variable domain: DTGVSQNPRHKITKRGQNVTFRCDPISEHNRLYWYRQTLGQGPEFLTYFQNEAQLEKSRLLSDRFSAERPKGSFSTLEIQRTEQGDSAMYLCASSLGRTGAPWNEKLFFGSGTQLSVL.

For this clone: Distinct nucleotide sequences in the sample also encode this CDR3. V gene TRBV20-1 combines with J gene TRBJ2-3; D uncertain. This CDR3 has 11 amino acids. Germline V gene sequence: CDR1 DFQATT, CDR2 SNEGSKA (reference sequence). V was cut by 1 base and J by 1 base, with 0 bases left in between. This CDR3 is CSARGTDTQYF. The CDR3, as DNA: TGCAGTGCTAGAGGCACAGATACGCAGTATTTT.

The J gene is TRBJ1-1, the V gene TRBV5-1; 8 bases align to TRBD1. Germline assignment: CDR1 SGHRS and CDR2 YFSETQ. CDR3 length: 17 residues. Unmatched junction bases numbered 14, after V lost 4 bases and J lost 3 bases. This CDR3 is CASSKVRDRLADTEAFF. CDR3 DNA: TGCGCCAGCAGCAAAGTCCGGGACAGGCTGGCGGACACTGAAGCTTTCTTT.

J is TRBJ2-7 and V is TRBV14, with D possibly TRBD1 on 5 matching bases. The germline gives CDR1 SGHDN, CDR2 FVKESK. The ends were cut back, 7 bases at V and 7 bases at J, with 23 bases in the middle. This CDR3 has 15 residues. The CDR3 nucleotides read TGTGCCAGCAATAATCAGGGTTCCTCAAGGTGGGAGCAGTACTTC. Amino acids: CASNNQGSSRWEQYF.

The chain uses TRBV28 and TRBJ2-7; D is possibly TRBD1 or TRBD2 (5 bases each). This CDR3 spans 16 amino acids. With 8 bases removed from V and 6 bases from J, the gap between germline ends came to 26 bases. CDR1 and CDR2 from the germline V gene are MDHEN and SYDVKM. The DNA of the CDR3 is TGTGCCAGCCCCCTTCAATTGGGGCAGCGGACGGCCGAGCAGTACTTC. It encodes CASPLQLGQRTAEQYF.

The V and J genes are TRBV14 and TRBJ1-1, with TRBD1 as a possible D gene (6 bases). The CDR3 length is 15 residues. Trimming cost V 2 bases and J 5 bases, with 15 bases left between them. Germline CDR1 and CDR2: SGHDN and FVKESK. The DNA for the CDR3 is TGTGCCAGCAGCCAACTTCCAGGGGCGCGGACTGAAGCTTTCTTT. Translation: CASSQLPGARTEAFF. The full variable domain, its missing parts supplied by reference TRBV14 and TRBJ1-1, is EAGVTQFPSHSVIEKGQTVTLRCDPISGHDNLYWYRRVMGKEIKFLLHFVKESKQDESGMPNNRFLAERTGGTYSTLKVQPAELEDSGVYFCASSQLPGARTEAFFGQGTRLTVV.

The V call is TRBV5-4, the J call TRBJ2-2, with 14 nucleotides matching TRBD2. After removal of 0 bases from V and 4 bases from J, the junction contained 5 bases not matched to a gene. The germline CDR1 and CDR2 sequences are SGHNT and YYREEE (reference sequence). The CDR3 consists of 18 residues. Here the CDR3 DNA reads TGTGCCAGCAGCTTGGGACTAGCGGGAGGGGCGGGCACCGGGGAGCTGTTTTTT. Translating it yields CASSLGLAGGAGTGELFF.

V usage is TRBV28 and J usage is TRBJ1-5; weak D call: TRBD1 (6 bases). V lost 5 bases and J 6 bases, leaving 20 bases between the germline ends. The CDR3 covers 16 residues. The germline V gene has CDR1 MDHEN and CDR2 SYDVKM. The CDR3 DNA sequence: TGTGCCAGCAGTCCCACAACAGGGAGCACGGGTCAGCCCCAGCATTTT. This gives the protein CASSPTTGSTGQPQHF. The full variable domain, in which reference TRBV28 and TRBJ1-5 provide the parts outside the CDR3, is DVKVTQSSRYLVKRTGEKVFLECVQDMDHENMFWYRQDPGLGLRLIYFSYDVKMKEKGDIPEGYSVSREKKERFSLILESASTNQTSMYLCASSPTTGSTGQPQHFGDGTRLSIL.

This rearrangement joins TRBV19 to TRBJ1-6, with D hard to call. The ends were cut back, 4 bases at V and 4 bases at J, with 14 bases in the middle. Looked up from germline, CDR1 is LNHDA and CDR2 is SQIVND (reference sequence). The CDR3 length is 16 residues. CDR3 loop: CASSTRAGRYNSPLHF. CDR3 DNA sequence: TGTGCCAGTAGTACGAGAGCCGGGAGGTATAATTCACCCCTCCACTTT.

The chain combines TRBV6-5 with TRBJ1-1; TRBD1 matches at 7 bases. The CDR3 length is 12 residues. V lost 8 bases and J lost 5; bases outside the gene matches: 5. Per germline, CDR1 MNHEY and CDR2 SVGAGI. The CDR3, as DNA: TGTGCCAGCGGTCTCAGGGGGACTGAAGCTTTCTTT. Its protein is CASGLRGTEAFF.

The J gene is TRBJ2-1, the V gene TRBV4-1; 7 nucleotides align to TRBD2. CDR1 MGHRA and CDR2 YSYEKL come from the germline V gene. The V gene end was trimmed by 3 bases and the J gene end by 10 bases; junction bases not matched to a gene: 9. CDR3 size: 14 residues. In DNA, the CDR3 is TGCGCCAGCAGCCAGGGACTAAGAATCAGGGAGCAGTTCTTC. Residues: CASSQGLRIREQFF.

The chain joins TRBV7-3 to TRBJ1-1; 7 bases align to TRBD1. The CDR3 has 15 amino acids. Germline CDR1 SGHTA, CDR2 FQGTGA. After removal of 1 base from V and 0 bases from J, the junction contained 2 bases not matched to a gene. The CDR3 nucleotides are TGTGCCAGCAGCTTAAACAGGGGCTTGAACACTGAAGCTTTCTTT. This sequence encodes CASSLNRGLNTEAFF.